Shown below are 27 T cell receptor beta chains from a single sample sequenced in a study of cytomegalovirus exposure and HLA in healthy donors. In the PCR, 60 Vbeta and 13 Jbeta primers were used. Assay used: immunoSEQ multiplex PCR; TCRdb lists only in-frame clones, some missing. The specimen's table records over 200,000 clones. The sequenced sample consisted of PBMCs. All receptors derive from a woman aged 30 to 39 in good health and CMV-seropositive.

CDR3 in amino acids: CASTFRGLSRPQEKLFF. The CDR3 DNA reads TGTGCCAGTACTTTTAGGGGGCTAAGTCGTCCGCAGGAAAAACTGTTTTTT. This chain joins TRBV19 and TRBJ1-4; TRBD1 agrees at 7 bases. The CDR3 covers 17 residues. Germline-derived CDR1 and CDR2 are LNHDA and SQIVND (reference sequence). Germline trimming cut 7 bases from V and 8 bases from J; bases unmatched to any gene: 19.

The chain recombines TRBV5-6 with TRBJ1-2; 7 bases line up with TRBD1. CDR1 and CDR2 (germline): SGHDT, YYEEEE. The CDR3 spans 16 residues. V trimming: 4 bases; J trimming: 1 base; junction bases outside the gene matches: 10. The CDR3, as DNA: TGTGCCAGCAGCCACGGACGGGACAGCTATAACTATGGCTACACCTTC. Encoded protein: CASSHGRDSYNYGYTF.

Points on this clone: Relative to the germline gene, one junction end is altered; a read error may explain this. The rearrangement links TRBV11-2 to TRBJ1-2; 9 bases are shared with TRBD1. CDR3 length equals 18 residues. Germline V gene lookup returns CDR1 SGHAT and CDR2 FQNNGV. The DNA for the CDR3 is TGTGCCAGCAGCTTTACGTGGGACAGGGAACGGGTTTCAGATGGCTACGCCTTC. Its protein product is CASSFTWDRERVSDGYAF. The variable domain in full, with the rest retrieved from reference TRBV11-2 and TRBJ1-2, is EAGVAQSPRYKIIEKRQSVAFWCNPISGHATLYWYQQILGQGPKLLIQFQNNGVVDDSQLPKDRFSAERLKGVDSTLKIQPAKLEDSAVYLCASSFTWDRERVSDGYAFGSGTRLTVV.

The CDR3 region is CASSLDRGNEQYF. In nucleotides, the CDR3 is TGCGCCAGCAGCTTGGACAGGGGCAACGAGCAGTACTTC. This sequence joins TRBV5-1 and TRBJ2-7, with 7 bases aligning to TRBD1. CDR3 length: 13 residues. Germline loops: CDR1 SGHRS, CDR2 YFSETQ. V lost 0 bases to trimming and J lost 5 bases; unmatched junction nucleotides: 2.

J is TRBJ1-2 and V is TRBV7-9, with 9 nucleotides matching TRBD1. The V and J ends lost 5 bases and 6 bases, in that order; junction bases with no gene match: 7. The CDR3 runs 14 residues. Germline values: CDR1 SEHNR, CDR2 FQNEAQ (reference sequence). The CDR3 region has the DNA TGTGCCAGCAGCCTCGGGACAGGGATGGATGGCTACACCTTC. Amino acid sequence: CASSLGTGMDGYTF. The full variable domain, its missing parts supplied by reference TRBV7-9 and TRBJ1-2, is DTGVSQNPRHKITKRGQNVTFRCDPISEHNRLYWYRQTLGQGPEFLTYFQNEAQLEKSRLLSDRFSAERPKGSFSTLEIQRTEQGDSAMYLCASSLGTGMDGYTFGSGTRLTVV.

The chain couples TRBV5-4 to TRBJ2-3, with 8 bases aligning to TRBD2. This CDR3 region has 16 residues. The junction had 10 bases not matched to a gene; V was cut back by 1 base and J by 6 bases. The germline V gene has CDR1 SGHNT and CDR2 YYREEE (reference sequence). CDR3 sequence (DNA): TGTGCCAGCAGCTTGCCAGCGGGGGAAACGCGGGATACGCAGTATTTT. Protein: CASSLPAGETRDTQYF.

V and J are TRBV10-3 and TRBJ2-2, with 10 positions matching TRBD2. V lost 7 bases to trimming and J lost 3 bases; unmatched junction nucleotides: 8. Germline CDR1 and CDR2: ENHRY and SYGVKD. The CDR3 has 16 residues. CDR3 nucleotide sequence: TGTGCCATCAACACCCTAGCGGGGGCCGACACCGGGGAGCTGTTTTTT. As protein: CAINTLAGADTGELFF.

The chain carries TRBV9 and TRBJ2-3; D may be TRBD2 (5 bases). The ends were cut back, 3 bases at V and 6 bases at J, with 14 bases in the middle. The CDR3 is 14 residues long. Per germline, CDR1 SGDLS and CDR2 YYNGEE. In DNA, the CDR3 is TGTGCCAGCAGCGCCCTCGGGCGAGGGGATACGCAGTATTTT. Residues: CASSALGRGDTQYF.

The chain couples TRBV2 to TRBJ1-5, with D possibly TRBD1 on 6 matching bases. V was shortened by 7 bases and J by 4 bases, with 17 bases between the two germline ends. This CDR3 has 15 amino acids. CDR1 is SNHLY and CDR2 is FYNNEI in the germline V gene. The chain's CDR3 is CASTLETGLNQPQHF. For the CDR3, the DNA is TGTGCCAGCACCTTAGAGACAGGCCTTAATCAGCCCCAGCATTTT.

J is TRBJ1-1 and V is TRBV18; tentatively, D is TRBD1 (5 bases). Deletions cut 2 bases from V and 2 bases from J, with 12 bases between. CDR1 KGHSH and CDR2 LQKENI come from the germline V gene. The CDR3 is 15 residues long. CDR3 bases: TGTGCCAGCTCACCAGGCAGGGTGCAAAACACTGAAGCTTTCTTT. The encoded protein is CASSPGRVQNTEAFF.

The chain joins TRBV19 to TRBJ2-4, with D perhaps matching TRBD1 (6 bases). The germline gives CDR1 LNHDA, CDR2 SQIVND (reference sequence). Trimming took 3 bases from V and 5 from J, leaving 14 bases between them. The CDR3 has 15 amino acids. The CDR3 sequence is CASSILKDRQNIQYF. In DNA form, the CDR3 reads TGTGCCAGTAGTATTCTTAAGGACAGACAAAACATTCAGTACTTC.

The chain couples TRBV15 to TRBJ2-7; the match to TRBD1 covers 8 bases. The CDR3 consists of 17 residues. Germline V gene lookup returns CDR1 LNHNV and CDR2 YYDKDF (reference sequence). V shed 5 bases and J 5 bases; nucleotides not matched to a gene: 17. The CDR3 loop is CATSWINWTGKSNEQYF. As DNA, the CDR3 is TGTGCCACCAGCTGGATAAATTGGACAGGGAAAAGCAACGAGCAGTACTTC.

The chain has TRBV5-8 and TRBJ1-2; D remains ambiguous. Trimming removed 1 base at V and 1 base at J, with 8 bases between. The CDR3 covers 14 residues. The germline V gene has CDR1 SGHTS and CDR2 YDEGEE. The CDR3 is CASSLLRVNYGYTF. DNA of the CDR3: TGTGCCAGCAGCTTGCTGAGGGTTAACTATGGCTACACCTTC.

CDR3 in amino acids: CASSSGQDYNEQFF. CDR3 DNA sequence: TGTGCCAGCAGCTCGGGACAGGACTACAATGAGCAGTTCTTC. The chain recombines TRBV7-2 with TRBJ2-1, with 8 positions matching TRBD1. The V segment lost 4 bases and the J segment 3 bases; nucleotides outside the gene matches: 2. Germline CDR1 is SGHTA and CDR2 is FQGNSA. The CDR3 covers 14 residues.

V usage is TRBV29-1 and J usage is TRBJ2-7, with D possibly TRBD1 on 6 matching bases. V lost 3 bases to trimming and J lost 3 bases, with 15 bases between them. Germline V gene data show CDR1 as SQVTM and CDR2 as ANQGSEA. This CDR3 region has 14 residues. CDR3 protein: CSVEGSGHSYEQYF. The CDR3 coding sequence is TGCAGCGTTGAGGGTTCGGGACATAGCTACGAGCAGTACTTC.

This chain's CDR3 is CASSHPLLAGGYEQYF. The CDR3 bases are TGTGCCAGCAGTCACCCCCTCCTAGCGGGGGGGTACGAGCAGTACTTC. V usage is TRBV27 and J usage is TRBJ2-7, with 12 bases fitting TRBD2. V lost 5 bases, J lost 4 bases, and 9 bases stayed unmatched. The CDR3 consists of 16 residues. The germline V gene has CDR1 MNHEY and CDR2 SMNVEV (reference sequence).

The chain links TRBV2 to TRBJ1-4, with 7 bases aligning to TRBD1. Trimming cost V 4 bases and J 0 bases; bases outside gene matches: 11. Germline CDR1 is SNHLY and CDR2 is FYNNEI. The CDR3 has 18 residues. CDR3 in DNA: TGTGCCAGCAGTGTTTCCGGGACAGAAAGTGCAACTAATGAAAAACTGTTTTTT. Residues: CASSVSGTESATNEKLFF.

The V call is TRBV29-1, the J call TRBJ1-4, with TRBD1 identical over 9 bases. Looked up from germline, CDR1 is SQVTM and CDR2 is ANQGSEA. CDR3 length: 13 residues. The CDR3 region is CSGQGTTNEKLFF. For the CDR3, the DNA is TGCAGTGGACAGGGGACAACTAATGAAAAACTGTTTTTT.

This chain links TRBV19 with TRBJ1-6; perhaps TRBD1 as D (5 bases). The CDR3 runs 14 residues. Germline CDR1 and CDR2: LNHDA and SQIVND (reference sequence). Trimming removed 1 base from V and 7 bases from J, with 8 bases in between. CDR3 residues: CASSIGQLNSPLHF. The CDR3, as DNA: TGTGCCAGTAGTATAGGACAGCTCAATTCACCCCTCCACTTT. The entire variable domain, with the rest obtained from reference TRBV19 and TRBJ1-6, is as follows: DGGITQSPKYLFRKEGQNVTLSCEQNLNHDAMYWYRQDPGQGLRLIYYSQIVNDFQKGDIAEGYSVSREKKESFPLTVTSAQKNPTAFYLCASSIGQLNSPLHFGNGTRLTVT.

The chain employs TRBV6-5 and TRBJ1-2; weak D call: TRBD1 (5 bases). Germline CDR1 MNHEY, CDR2 SVGAGI. V gave up 2 bases and J gave up 5 bases, with 12 bases separating them. The CDR3 is 14 residues long. The DNA for the CDR3 is TGTGCCAGCAGTTACGCGGGACGGATATATGGCTACACCTTC. Amino acid sequence: CASSYAGRIYGYTF.

The chain employs TRBV6-1 and TRBJ1-4; no reliable D call. This CDR3 region has 13 residues. Germline CDR1 and CDR2: MNHNS and SASEGT. Trimming took 7 bases from V and 4 from J, leaving 10 bases between them. The CDR3 spells CASNLGINEKLFF. The CDR3 region has the DNA TGTGCCAGCAATCTTGGCATTAATGAAAAACTGTTTTTT.

The chain carries TRBV19 and TRBJ2-5; 7 bases fit TRBD1. CDR1 and CDR2 from the germline V gene are LNHDA and SQIVND (reference sequence). The J segment lost 1 base and the V segment lost 3 bases, leaving 5 bases of the junction unmatched. This CDR3 is built from 15 residues. CDR3 in DNA: TGTGCCAGTAGTATGAACAGGGGTCCCCAAGAGACCCAGTACTTC. It translates to CASSMNRGPQETQYF.

V usage is TRBV6-5 and J usage is TRBJ2-7; TRBD2 matches at 10 bases. The CDR3 covers 14 residues. V was pared by 2 bases and J by 4 bases, with 2 bases of the junction left unmatched. Germline V gene lookup returns CDR1 MNHEY and CDR2 SVGAGI. The chain's CDR3 is CASSYASGSYEQYF. As DNA, the CDR3 is TGTGCCAGCAGTTACGCTAGCGGGAGTTACGAGCAGTACTTC.

The rearrangement joins TRBV2 to TRBJ1-2; D is perhaps TRBD1 (5 bases). From germline, CDR1 is SNHLY and CDR2 FYNNEI. Trimming pared 6 bases from V and 0 bases from J, leaving 8 bases between. This CDR3 spans 13 amino acids. The CDR3 DNA follows: TGTGCCAGCAGCTTGGACACTAACTATGGCTACACCTTC. It translates to CASSLDTNYGYTF. Full variable domain (rest looked up from reference TRBV2 and TRBJ1-2): EPEVTQTPSHQVTQMGQEVILRCVPISNHLYFYWYRQILGQKVEFLVSFYNNEISEKSEIFDDQFSVERPDGSNFTLKIRSTKLEDSAMYFCASSLDTNYGYTFGSGTRLTVV.

The rearrangement links TRBV9 to TRBJ2-3; D gene unclear. CDR1 is SGDLS and CDR2 is YYNGEE in the germline V gene. The V gene lost 4 bases and the J gene lost 0 bases, with 6 bases spanning the gap. This CDR3 spans 13 amino acids. The chain's CDR3 is CASSPPSTDTQYF. DNA of the CDR3: TGTGCCAGCAGCCCTCCTAGCACAGATACGCAGTATTTT.

The J gene is TRBJ1-1, the V gene TRBV7-9; 9 positions agree with TRBD1. Trimming cost V 5 bases and J 4 bases; bases outside gene matches: 5. There are 14 residues in the CDR3. Germline lookup yields CDR1 SEHNR and CDR2 FQNEAQ (reference sequence). The CDR3 DNA follows: TGTGCCAGCAGCCCAGGACAGGGGTTCACTGAAGCTTTCTTT. Its translation: CASSPGQGFTEAFF.

Here the CDR3 reads CASSLTRDRVNTGELFF. The CDR3 bases are TGCGCCAGCAGCTTGACCCGGGACAGAGTGAACACCGGGGAGCTGTTTTTT. The V call is TRBV5-1, the J call TRBJ2-2; TRBD1 aligns across 7 bases. The V segment lost 1 base and the J segment 1 base; nucleotides outside the gene matches: 7. Germline lookup yields CDR1 SGHRS and CDR2 YFSETQ. The CDR3 is made up of 17 amino acids.